The rows below give T cell receptor beta chains drawn from one sample of a study of cytomegalovirus exposure and HLA in healthy donors. Assay used: immunoSEQ multiplex PCR; TCRdb lists only in-frame clones, some missing. This table has about 130,000 clones, around four fifths appearing once. The sample consisted of PBMCs. Every receptor here comes from a human donor in good health. The CDR3 runs from the conserved cysteine through the conserved F or W. Each record gives: CDR3 protein, CDR3 DNA, D gene, J gene, clone size, V gene. The D gene is left open where the match is weak. Clone size is shown for a subset of rows, as once, few, many or a class of expanded clone.

CASMGGGAYNEQFF TGTGCCAGCATGGGGGGGGGCGCGTACAATGAGCAGTTCTTC - TRBJ2-1 - TRBV2
CASSRGGRGSNQPQHF TGTGCCAGCTCACGAGGGGGTAGAGGGAGCAATCAGCCCCAGCATTTT - TRBJ1-5 - TRBV18
CASSRRSGDYNEQFF TGTGCCAGCAGCCGACGTAGCGGAGATTACAATGAGCAGTTCTTC - TRBJ2-1 - TRBV7-6
CASSKAGGDIRETQYF TGCGCCAGCAGCAAAGCGGGGGGGGACATACGGGAGACCCAGTACTTC TRBD2 TRBJ2-5 once TRBV5-1
CASSSGTGSYNEQFF TGTGCCAGCAGCTCGGGGACAGGCTCCTACAATGAGCAGTTCTTC TRBD1 TRBJ2-1 few TRBV11-3
CAISEEVAGELFF TGTGCCATCAGTGAGGAGGTGGCCGGGGAGCTGTTTTTT - TRBJ2-2 few TRBV10-3
CASSRGRSAFF TGTGCCAGCAGCAGGGGTCGTTCGGCTTTCTTT - TRBJ1-1 - TRBV6-6
CASSQDPRVLNEKLFF TGTGCCAGCAGCCAAGATCCCCGGGTTCTCAATGAAAAACTGTTTTTT - TRBJ1-4 few TRBV4-2
CASSPRGGVNEQFF TGTGCCAGCAGCCCCCGGGGGGGGGTCAATGAGCAGTTCTTC TRBD2 TRBJ2-1 - TRBV9
CASSYRENTEAFF TGTGCCAGTAGTTACAGAGAGAACACTGAAGCTTTCTTT - TRBJ1-1 once TRBV19
CASSYPGRGNTEAFF TGTGCCAGCAGTTACCCCGGCAGAGGAAACACTGAAGCTTTCTTT - TRBJ1-1 few TRBV6-5
CASSPTDRFGNEQFF TGCGCCAGCAGCCCTACCGACAGATTCGGCAATGAGCAGTTCTTC - TRBJ2-1 - TRBV4-1
CASSSTGGPSEGYTF TGTGCCAGTAGCTCCACAGGGGGCCCGAGTGAAGGCTACACCTTC TRBD1 TRBJ1-2 - TRBV19
CASSTRTGGNEKLFF TGTGCCAGCAGTACCCGGACAGGGGGGAATGAAAAACTGTTTTTT TRBD1 TRBJ1-4 - TRBV25-1
CASSLVDAGVTTDTQYF TGTGCCAGCAGCTTAGTGGATGCGGGGGTCACCACAGATACGCAGTATTTT TRBD2 TRBJ2-3 - TRBV11-2
CATQPGQGRPYEQYF TGTGCCACCCAACCGGGACAGGGTCGTCCCTACGAGCAGTACTTC TRBD1 TRBJ2-7 - TRBV2
CASSVREQGPSTF TGTGCCAGTAGTGTCCGGGAACAAGGCCCCTCCACCTTC - TRBJ1-2 once TRBV19
CASSVSPGKVQQYF TGTGCCAGCAGTGTCAGCCCAGGGAAGGTACAGCAGTACTTC - TRBJ2-7 - TRBV2
CASSPLAGAAYEQYF TGCGCCAGCAGCCCACTAGCGGGGGCGGCCTACGAGCAGTACTTC TRBD2 TRBJ2-7 - TRBV4-1
CASSADIHEQFF TGTGCCAGCAGCGCGGACATCCATGAGCAGTTCTTC - TRBJ2-1 - TRBV9
CASGLDPHLSYEQYF TGTGCTAGTGGTTTGGACCCCCACCTCTCCTACGAGCAGTACTTC - TRBJ2-7 - TRBV12-5
CAISESPVGQGGIRAFF TGTGCCATCAGTGAGTCTCCCGTCGGCCAGGGGGGCATCAGGGCTTTCTTT TRBD1 TRBJ1-1 - TRBV10-3
CASSDSGGANEQFF TGTGCCAGCAGCGACAGCGGGGGGGCCAATGAGCAGTTCTTC TRBD2 TRBJ2-1 - TRBV6-4
CASSVGGGRIQPQHF TGTGCCAGCAGCGTAGGAGGAGGGCGGATTCAGCCCCAGCATTTT - TRBJ1-5 once TRBV9
CATSADRVSYGYTF TGTGCCACCAGCGCGGACAGGGTTTCTTATGGCTACACCTTC TRBD1 TRBJ1-2 - TRBV15
CSVERQNNEQFF TGCAGCGTTGAGCGGCAGAACAATGAGCAGTTCTTC - TRBJ2-1 - TRBV29-1
CASSTARGRETQYF TGTGCCAGCAGCACGGCAAGGGGGCGGGAGACCCAGTACTTC TRBD1 TRBJ2-5 - TRBV5-8
CASTGGNTEAFF TGTGCCAGCACCGGGGGGAACACTGAAGCTTTCTTT - TRBJ1-1 few TRBV7-9
CASGTSALEQYF TGTGCCAGTGGGACTAGCGCCCTCGAGCAGTACTTC TRBD2 TRBJ2-7 - TRBV27
CASSPPGSPYQPQHF TGTGCCAGCAGTCCTCCGGGATCCCCTTATCAGCCCCAGCATTTT - TRBJ1-5 - TRBV2
CASSPGSTINEKLFF TGTGCCAGTAGTCCGGGGTCGACAATTAATGAAAAACTGTTTTTT - TRBJ1-4 - TRBV19
CASSEARIASYEQYF TGTGCCAGCAGTGAAGCGCGGATAGCCTCCTACGAGCAGTACTTC - TRBJ2-7 - TRBV2
CAISDAGLNGYTF TGTGCCATCAGTGACGCGGGACTGAATGGCTACACCTTC - TRBJ1-2 - TRBV10-3
CASSVGGGENTDTQYF TGTGCCAGCAGCGTAGGAGGGGGGGAAAACACAGATACGCAGTATTTT - TRBJ2-3 - TRBV9
CASSLTKRGDYQETQYF TGCGCCAGCAGCTTAACAAAACGGGGGGACTACCAAGAGACCCAGTACTTC TRBD2 TRBJ2-5 - TRBV5-1
CASIFGGVAGANVLTF TGTGCCAGCATCTTCGGGGGGGTTGCTGGGGCCAACGTCCTGACTTTC TRBD2 TRBJ2-6 - TRBV27
CASSVEPGEAFF TGTGCCAGCAGCGTAGAACCAGGGGAGGCTTTCTTT - TRBJ1-1 - TRBV9
CASSLEGAPGELFF TGCGCCAGCAGCTTGGAGGGGGCCCCCGGGGAGCTGTTTTTT TRBD1 TRBJ2-2 - TRBV5-1
CASSPTGGDEKLFF TGTGCCAGCAGCCCAACAGGGGGCGACGAAAAACTGTTTTTT TRBD1 TRBJ1-4 few TRBV5-4
CASSSDTEAFF TGTGCCAGCAGTTCCGACACTGAAGCTTTCTTT - TRBJ1-1 - TRBV6-1
CASSYRGGYTGELFF TGTGCCAGCAGTTACCGCGGGGGTTACACCGGGGAGCTGTTTTTT TRBD2 TRBJ2-2 - TRBV6-5
CASSPTASATEAFF TGTGCCAGCAGTCCCACAGCTTCGGCCACTGAAGCTTTCTTT - TRBJ1-1 - TRBV6-1
CASGSDRATEAFF TGTGCTAGTGGCTCGGACAGGGCCACTGAAGCTTTCTTT TRBD1 TRBJ1-1 - TRBV12-5
CASSVASGANTGELFF TGTGCCAGCAGCGTAGCTTCAGGGGCTAACACCGGGGAGCTGTTTTTT - TRBJ2-2 - TRBV9
CASSLGTGGLFSYEQYF TGTGCCAGCAGCTTAGGGACAGGGGGCCTTTTCTCCTACGAGCAGTACTTC TRBD1 TRBJ2-7 - TRBV11-2
CASRQTTGAGANVLTF TGCGCCAGCAGACAGACCACAGGGGCTGGGGCCAACGTCCTGACTTTC TRBD1 TRBJ2-6 - TRBV5-1
CASSPPRTSREQYF TGTGCCAGCAGTCCCCCCCGGACTAGCCGCGAGCAGTACTTC TRBD2 TRBJ2-7 few TRBV28
CASSLGQFGSYEQYF TGTGCCAGCAGCTTAGGGCAGTTTGGCTCCTACGAGCAGTACTTC - TRBJ2-7 - TRBV11-2
CASSLASTGVYGYTF TGCGCCAGCAGCTTGGCTTCGACAGGGGTCTATGGCTACACCTTC TRBD1 TRBJ1-2 - TRBV5-1
CASSLGLAGGSFYEQYF TGTGCCAGCAGTTTAGGGCTAGCGGGGGGATCCTTCTACGAGCAGTACTTC TRBD2 TRBJ2-7 - TRBV27
CASKAGTQNTEAFF TGTGCCAGCAAGGCGGGAACCCAGAACACTGAAGCTTTCTTT - TRBJ1-1 - TRBV2
CASSPRPLGTGDNEQFF TGTGCCAGCAGCCCACGTCCTCTAGGGACAGGAGACAATGAGCAGTTCTTC TRBD1 TRBJ2-1 - TRBV11-3